Shown below are 5 T cell receptor beta chains from a single sample sequenced in a study of OX40 agonist ivuxolimab in advanced cancers. Profiled with immunoSEQ multiplex PCR; TCRdb holds only in-frame clones, not every one. The sample lists 38,000 or so clones; 80% to 90% were seen once. The sequences come from CD4+ or CD8+ T cells sorted from blood, collected in a trial of the OX40 agonist ivuxolimab. All receptors come from an adult with an advanced solid tumor such as melanoma, head and neck, liver or kidney cancer.

This rearrangement joins TRBV7-2 to TRBJ2-1; D unclear. This CDR3 is built from 14 residues. V lost 1 base, J lost 5 bases, and 9 bases lay in between. From germline, CDR1 is SGHTA and CDR2 FQGNSA. The CDR3 DNA reads TGTGCCAGCAGCTTAGGGCAGGCTAACAATGAGCAGTTCTTC. It codes for CASSLGQANNEQFF.

This chain links TRBV30 with TRBJ1-5; 7 nucleotides agree with TRBD1. The junction had 4 bases not matched to a gene; V was cut back by 1 base and J by 1 base. The CDR3 totals 15 residues. The germline CDR1 and CDR2 sequences are GTSNPN and SVGIG (reference sequence). The CDR3 coding sequence is TGTGCCTGGAGTGGACCGGGACAGAGCAATCAGCCCCAGCATTTT. Encoded protein: CAWSGPGQSNQPQHF. The entire variable domain, with the rest obtained from reference TRBV30 and TRBJ1-5, is as follows: SQTIHQWPATLVQPVGSPLSLECTVEGTSNPNLYWYRQAAGRGLQLLFYSVGIGQISSEVPQNLSASRPQDRQFILSSKKLLLSDSGFYLCAWSGPGQSNQPQHFGDGTRLSIL.

V is TRBV28 and J is TRBJ2-4; D gene uncertain. Germline V gene data show CDR1 as MDHEN and CDR2 as SYDVKM. The CDR3 runs to 14 residues. V lost 5 bases and J lost 5, with 13 bases in between. CDR3 in DNA: TGTGCCAGCAGTATATCCGACGGACAAAACATTCAGTACTTC. It yields the protein CASSISDGQNIQYF.

This clone occurred a few times. The chain links TRBV19 to TRBJ2-5, with 15 positions matching TRBD2. Germline V lookup: CDR1 LNHDA, CDR2 SQIVND (reference sequence). The CDR3 covers 17 residues. With V trimmed by 0 bases and J by 5 bases, 4 bases remained unmatched. The DNA of the CDR3 is TGTGCCAGTAGTATAGACGGACTAGCGGGAGGGCGGGAGACCCAGTACTTC. Protein: CASSIDGLAGGRETQYF.

The chain combines TRBV5-6 with TRBJ1-1, with a possible D match to TRBD1 (6 bases). Germline V gene sequence: CDR1 SGHDT, CDR2 YYEEEE. The CDR3 is made up of 14 amino acids. Deletions cut 2 bases from V and 8 bases from J, with 16 bases between. The CDR3 DNA sequence: TGTGCCAGCAGCTTACCGCCAGGGGATGCGGAAGCTTTCTTT. It codes for CASSLPPGDAEAFF.